This T cell receptor (beta chain) was identified during a study of early T cells in non-severe SARS-CoV-2 infection. CDR1 is MNHNS, CDR2 SASEGT, per germline. The CDR3 contains 13 residues. Unmatched junction bases numbered 6, after V lost 6 bases and J lost 9 bases. Unique molecular identifiers were added to individual cDNA molecules. One entry per CDR3 protein results from TCRdb running MiXCR on the 5' RACE reads. The top ten clones hold 6.4% of a sample with around 70,000 distinct CDR3 sequences, under 13% of them seen once. The chain joins TRBV6-1 to TRBJ2-1; 9 bases agree with TRBD2. The sample consisted of whole blood. The sequence was obtained from an adult who was a healthcare worker with PCR-confirmed SARS-CoV-2 infection or an uninfected control (not recorded which). The CDR3 loop reads CASRISGSSEQFF. The CDR3 nucleotides are TGTGCCAGCAGGATTAGCGGGAGTTCTGAGCAGTTCTTC.